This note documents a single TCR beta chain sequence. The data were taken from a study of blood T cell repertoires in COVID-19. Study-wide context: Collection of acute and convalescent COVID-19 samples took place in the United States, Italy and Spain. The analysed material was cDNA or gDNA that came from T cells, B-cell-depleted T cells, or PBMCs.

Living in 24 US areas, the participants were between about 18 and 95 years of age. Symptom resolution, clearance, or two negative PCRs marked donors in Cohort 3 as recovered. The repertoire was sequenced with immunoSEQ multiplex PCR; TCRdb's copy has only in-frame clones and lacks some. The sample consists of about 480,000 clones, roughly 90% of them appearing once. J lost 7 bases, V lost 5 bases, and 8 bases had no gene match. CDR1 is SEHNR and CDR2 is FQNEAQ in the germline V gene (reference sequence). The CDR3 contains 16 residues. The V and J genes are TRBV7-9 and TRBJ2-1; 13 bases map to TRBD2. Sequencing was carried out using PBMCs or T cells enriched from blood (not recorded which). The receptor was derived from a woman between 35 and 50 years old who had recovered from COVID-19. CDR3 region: CASSAGLAGEINEQFF. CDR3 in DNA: TGTGCCAGCAGCGCCGGACTAGCGGGAGAGATAAATGAGCAGTTCTTC.